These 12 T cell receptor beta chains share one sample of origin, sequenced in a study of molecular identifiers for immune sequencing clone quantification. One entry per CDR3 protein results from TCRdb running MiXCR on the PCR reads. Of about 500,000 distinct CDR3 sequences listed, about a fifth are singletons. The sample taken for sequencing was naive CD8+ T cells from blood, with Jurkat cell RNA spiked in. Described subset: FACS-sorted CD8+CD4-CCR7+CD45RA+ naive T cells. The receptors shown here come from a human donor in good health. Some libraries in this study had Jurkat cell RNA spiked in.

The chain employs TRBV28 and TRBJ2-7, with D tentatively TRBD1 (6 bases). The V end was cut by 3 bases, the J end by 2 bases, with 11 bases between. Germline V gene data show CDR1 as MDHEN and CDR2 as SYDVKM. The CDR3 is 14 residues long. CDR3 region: CASSFVAGAYEQYF. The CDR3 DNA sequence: TGTGCCAGCAGTTTCGTGGCAGGGGCCTACGAGCAGTACTTC.

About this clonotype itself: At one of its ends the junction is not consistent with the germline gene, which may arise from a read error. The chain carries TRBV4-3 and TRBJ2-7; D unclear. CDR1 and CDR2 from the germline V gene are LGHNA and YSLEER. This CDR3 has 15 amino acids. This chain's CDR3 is CASGQGVMGIYEQYF. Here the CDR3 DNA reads TGCGCCAGCGGCCAAGGAGTTATGGGAATCTACGAGCAGTACTTC.

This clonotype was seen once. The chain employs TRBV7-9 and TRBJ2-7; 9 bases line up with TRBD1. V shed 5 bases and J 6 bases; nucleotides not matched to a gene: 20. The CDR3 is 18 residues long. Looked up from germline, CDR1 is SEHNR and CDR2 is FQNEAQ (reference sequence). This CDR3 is CASSPLGPVGTGLSEQYF. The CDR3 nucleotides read TGTGCCAGCAGCCCCCTAGGGCCCGTCGGGACAGGGCTGAGCGAGCAGTACTTC.

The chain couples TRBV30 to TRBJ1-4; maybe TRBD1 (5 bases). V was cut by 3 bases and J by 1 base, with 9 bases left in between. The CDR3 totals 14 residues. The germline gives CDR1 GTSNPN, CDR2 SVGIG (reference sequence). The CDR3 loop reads CAWSPDITNEKLFF. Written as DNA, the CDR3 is TGTGCCTGGAGCCCGGACATAACTAATGAAAAACTGTTTTTT. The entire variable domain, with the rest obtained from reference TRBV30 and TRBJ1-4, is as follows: SQTIHQWPATLVQPVGSPLSLECTVEGTSNPNLYWYRQAAGRGLQLLFYSVGIGQISSEVPQNLSASRPQDRQFILSSKKLLLSDSGFYLCAWSPDITNEKLFFGSGTQLSVL.

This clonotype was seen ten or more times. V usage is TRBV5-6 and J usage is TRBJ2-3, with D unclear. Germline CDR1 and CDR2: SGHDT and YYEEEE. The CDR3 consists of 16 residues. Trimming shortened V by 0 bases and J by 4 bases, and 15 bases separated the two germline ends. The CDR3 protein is CASSLVIPTGPDTQYF. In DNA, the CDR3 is TGTGCCAGCAGCTTGGTGATACCCACCGGTCCAGATACGCAGTATTTT.

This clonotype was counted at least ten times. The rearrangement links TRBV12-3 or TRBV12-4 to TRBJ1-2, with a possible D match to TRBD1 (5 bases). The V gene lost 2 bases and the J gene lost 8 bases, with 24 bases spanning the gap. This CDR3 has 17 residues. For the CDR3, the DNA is TGTGCCAGCAGTTTATCCTCCCGTAGGGGCCGTTTGAAGGGCTACACCTTC. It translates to CASSLSSRRGRLKGYTF.

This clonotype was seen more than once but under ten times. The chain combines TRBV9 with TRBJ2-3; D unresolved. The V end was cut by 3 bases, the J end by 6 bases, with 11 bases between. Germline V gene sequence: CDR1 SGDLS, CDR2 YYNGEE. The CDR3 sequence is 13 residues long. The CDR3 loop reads CASSGPVVDTQYF. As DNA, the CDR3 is TGTGCCAGCAGCGGGCCGGTTGTGGATACGCAGTATTTT.

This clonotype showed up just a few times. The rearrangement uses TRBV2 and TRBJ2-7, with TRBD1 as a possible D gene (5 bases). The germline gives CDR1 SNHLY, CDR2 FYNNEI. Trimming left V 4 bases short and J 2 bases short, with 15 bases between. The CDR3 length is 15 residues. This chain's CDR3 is CASSVVQGRAYEQYF. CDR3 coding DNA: TGTGCCAGCAGTGTCGTCCAGGGTCGAGCCTACGAGCAGTACTTC.

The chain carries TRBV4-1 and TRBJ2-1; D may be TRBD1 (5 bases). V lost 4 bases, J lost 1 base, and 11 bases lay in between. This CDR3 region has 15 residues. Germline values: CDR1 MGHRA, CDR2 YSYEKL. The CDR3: CASSLDSDSYNEQFF. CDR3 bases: TGCGCCAGCAGCCTCGACAGCGATTCCTACAATGAGCAGTTCTTC.

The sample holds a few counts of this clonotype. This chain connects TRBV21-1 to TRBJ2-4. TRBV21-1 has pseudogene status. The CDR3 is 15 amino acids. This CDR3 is CASSKVRGAKNIQYF. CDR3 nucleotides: TGTGCCAGCAGCAAGGTTCGTGGAGCCAAAAACATTCAGTACTTC.

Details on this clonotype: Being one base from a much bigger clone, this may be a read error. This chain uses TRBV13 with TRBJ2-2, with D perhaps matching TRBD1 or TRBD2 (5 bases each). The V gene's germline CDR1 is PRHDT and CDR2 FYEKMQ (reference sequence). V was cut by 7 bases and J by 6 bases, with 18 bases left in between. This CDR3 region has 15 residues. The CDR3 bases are TGTGCCAGCACCTCCGGGGCAGGGCGAGCCGGGGAGCTGTTTTTT. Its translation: CASTSGAGRAGELFF.

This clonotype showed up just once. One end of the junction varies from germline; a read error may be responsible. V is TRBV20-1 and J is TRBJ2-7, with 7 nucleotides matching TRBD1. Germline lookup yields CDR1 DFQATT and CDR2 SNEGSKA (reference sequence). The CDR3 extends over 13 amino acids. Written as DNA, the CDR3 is TGCAGTGCCAGAGAACAGGGGAACCACGAGCAGTGCTTC. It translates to CSAREQGNHEQCF.